Following are 8 T cell receptor beta chains from one sample sequenced in a study of T cell responses to AZD1222 COVID-19 vaccine. Clones were sequenced by immunoSEQ multiplex PCR, and TCRdb holds only the in-frame ones, with some missing. Here the sample spans about 60,000 clones, approximately 85% being singletons. Sequenced here: peripheral blood, sampled on day 0 of AZD1222 vaccination. The receptors stem from an adult in good health.

This rearrangement joins TRBV18 to TRBJ2-7; D ambiguous. Trimming pared 2 bases from V and 3 bases from J, leaving 8 bases between. CDR1 and CDR2 from the germline V gene are KGHSH and LQKENI. The CDR3 is 13 residues long. The CDR3 DNA sequence: TGTGCCAGCTCACCAGTCCAGCGCTACGAGCAGTACTTC. Translation gives CASSPVQRYEQYF. The complete variable domain, with remaining parts taken from reference TRBV18 and TRBJ2-7, reads NAGVMQNPRHLVRRRGQEARLRCSPMKGHSHVYWYRQLPEEGLKFMVYLQKENIIDESGMPKERFSAEFPKEGPSILRIQQVVRGDSAAYFCASSPVQRYEQYFGPGTRLTVT.

This clone appeared once. The rearrangement uses TRBV29-1 and TRBJ2-7; D might be TRBD2 (6 bases). The V end was cut by 4 bases, the J end by 0 bases, with 13 bases between. The CDR3 runs to 14 residues. The germline V gene encodes CDR1 SQVTM and CDR2 ANQGSEA. The CDR3 reads CSVGGRRGSYEQYF. For the CDR3, the DNA is TGCAGCGTTGGGGGTAGGAGGGGCTCCTACGAGCAGTACTTC.

This sequence joins TRBV6-4 and TRBJ1-1, with D perhaps TRBD1 (6 bases). The CDR3 runs to 11 residues. Germline V gene data show CDR1 as MRHNA and CDR2 as SNTAGT. Trimming shortened V by 11 bases and J by 4 bases, and 11 bases separated the two germline ends. CDR3 residues: CAPGGGTEAFF. The CDR3 region has the DNA TGTGCCCCCGGAGGGGGCACTGAAGCTTTCTTT.

This clone was picked up one time. The chain is built from TRBV15 and TRBJ2-5; D is perhaps TRBD2 (5 bases). Trimming removed 0 bases at V and 5 bases at J, with 7 bases between. CDR1 is LNHNV and CDR2 is YYDKDF in the germline V gene (reference sequence). The CDR3 extends over 13 amino acids. In nucleotides, the CDR3 is TGTGCCACCAGCAGAGATCCGGGGGAGACCCAGTACTTC. As protein: CATSRDPGETQYF. Complete variable domain (other parts from reference TRBV15 and TRBJ2-5): DAMVIQNPRYQVTQFGKPVTLSCSQTLNHNVMYWYQQKSSQAPKLLFHYYDKDFNNEADTPDNFQSRRPNTSFCFLDIRSPGLGDTAMYLCATSRDPGETQYFGPGTRLLVL.

The rearrangement links TRBV3-1 (or the pseudogene TRBV3-2) to TRBJ2-3; 8 bases are shared with TRBD2. The CDR3 is 15 residues long. Germline loops: CDR1 LGHDT, CDR2 YNNKEL (reference sequence). V gave up 0 bases and J gave up 4 bases; unmatched junction bases: 3. The CDR3 DNA sequence: TGTGCCAGCAGCCAAGATGGGCGGGGGGCAGATACGCAGTATTTT. Encoded protein: CASSQDGRGADTQYF.

This rearrangement joins TRBV2 to TRBJ2-1; 8 bases map to TRBD1. Germline V lookup: CDR1 SNHLY, CDR2 FYNNEI. The CDR3 totals 13 residues. V lost 6 bases and J lost 12; bases outside the gene matches: 10. The CDR3 region is CASRAGDRGWQFF. The CDR3 DNA follows: TGTGCCAGCAGGGCCGGTGACAGGGGATGGCAGTTCTTC.

In this sample, this clone turned up once. The J gene is TRBJ1-3, the V gene TRBV25-1; 8 bases line up with TRBD1. This CDR3 spans 14 amino acids. CDR1 and CDR2 from the germline V gene are MGHDK and SYGVNS. V shed 4 bases, J shed 4 bases, and the junction held 3 bases outside the gene matches. In DNA form, the CDR3 reads TGTGCCAGCAGTGTGACAGGGGAGGGAAACACCATATATTTT. Its translation is CASSVTGEGNTIYF. Based on the CDR3 plus reference TRBV25-1 and TRBJ1-3, the full variable domain is EADIYQTPRYLVIGTGKKITLECSQTMGHDKMYWYQQDPGMELHLIHYSYGVNSTEKGDLSSESTVSRIRTEHFPLTLESARPSHTSQYLCASSVTGEGNTIYFGEGSWLTVV.

V usage is TRBV7-6 and J usage is TRBJ1-1; D gene ambiguous. Trimming took 1 base from V and 7 from J, leaving 19 bases between them. The germline V gene encodes CDR1 SGHVS and CDR2 FNYEAQ. This CDR3 is 16 amino acids long. CDR3 residues: CASSLGPEIGVHEAFF. The CDR3 DNA is TGTGCCAGCAGCTTAGGACCTGAAATTGGGGTCCATGAAGCTTTCTTT.